This TCR beta chain was sequenced during a study of blood T cell repertoires in COVID-19. Study details: COVID-19 samples collected from the United States, Italy and Spain covered acute and convalescent phases. T cells, B-cell-depleted T cells, or PBMCs supplied cDNA or gDNA.

The authors' processing: Amplified reference gene primers provided the basis for estimating nucleated cell counts. Produced via immunoSEQ multiplex PCR; TCRdb's table is partial and in-frame only. That table is the source of V, J and clone size, and D and trimming were worked out from the DNA. The profile shows some 230,000 clones, 84% of them singletons. This CDR3 has 17 amino acids. The V and J ends lost 10 bases and 4 bases, in that order; junction bases with no gene match: 17. Germline V CDR1 and CDR2: ENHRY, SYGVKD. The TCR sequence derives from a woman in her sixties with acute or convalescent COVID-19. This chain links TRBV10-3 with TRBJ2-3, with 10 bases fitting TRBD1. Material: peripheral blood. As DNA, the CDR3 is TGTGCCACGAGAAGAGACGCCGGGACAGGGGAGCCAGATACGCAGTATTTT. This gives the protein CATRRDAGTGEPDTQYF.